This T cell receptor (beta chain) was identified in a study of blood T cells in healthy people across ages. Overall study results and limits: A roughly linear fall in TCR beta diversity per million T cells was seen with increasing age. Aged donors had fewer naive CD4+ cells and lower diversity than long-lived donors.

As for this clonotype: Antigen: not known.

With V trimmed by 5 bases and J by 0 bases, 9 bases remained unmatched. The CDR3 has 17 amino acids. Germline CDR1 reads MNHEY; CDR2 reads SVGEGT. PCR was performed a second time for roughly 7 to 12 cycles using a sample-barcoded 5' primer and a J-beta primer mix. TCRdb re-called the 5' RACE reads through MiXCR, storing one row per CDR3 protein. The table records around 940,000 distinct CDR3 sequences, 45% to 60% of them present only once. The source is a woman aged 55-69 years in good health. Sequenced: blood. V is TRBV6-2 or TRBV6-3 and J is TRBJ1-4, with 7 positions matching TRBD1. For the CDR3, the DNA is TGTGCCAGCAGTCAGGGAGGGACAGTTGCAACTAATGAAAAACTGTTTTTT. Protein sequence: CASSQGGTVATNEKLFF.